A selection of T cell receptor beta chains follows, all from one sample in a study of CD8 T cells in Susac syndrome. In TCRdb, the immunoSEQ multiplex PCR reads were re-called with MiXCR into one record per CDR3 protein. Of more than 200,000 distinct CDR3 sequences listed, 80% to 95% are singletons. The sequenced sample consisted of CD8+ T cells from PBMCs. All receptors derive from a human donor with multiple sclerosis. Both conserved end residues are part of each CDR3. The D gene is left open where the match is weak. The listing skips clone size in some rows; elsewhere it reads once, few, many or a size class.

D	length	V	J	size	DNA	CDR3
.	11	TRBV27	TRBJ2-5	.	TGTGCCAGCAGGGGGAGGGAGACCCAGTACTTC	CASRGRETQYF
.	15	TRBV9	TRBJ2-1	.	TGTGCCAGCAGCGTTCTGCGGAGCTCCTACAATGAGCAGTTCTTC	CASSVLRSSYNEQFF
.	16	TRBV15	TRBJ2-2	.	TGTGCCACCAGCAGAGATGAGAGGATTTTCACCGGGGAGCTGTTTTTT	CATSRDERIFTGELFF
TRBD1	15	TRBV9	TRBJ2-5	.	TGTGCCAGCAGCGTAACAGGGGACGACGGAGAGACCCAGTACTTC	CASSVTGDDGETQYF
TRBD2	15	TRBV7-8	TRBJ2-2	.	TGTGCCAGCAGCGCAGGACTAGCTTTCACCGGGGAGCTGTTTTTT	CASSAGLAFTGELFF
TRBD2	14	TRBV29-1	TRBJ2-1	.	TGCAGCGTTGACCTCCTCGGGCGGGGGAATGAGCAGTTCTTC	CSVDLLGRGNEQFF
.	14	TRBV12-3/TRBV12-4	TRBJ2-1	.	TGTGCCAGCAGTTTTGGGGGATTAATGGGTGAGCAGTTCTTC	CASSFGGLMGEQFF
.	16	TRBV7-8	TRBJ1-3	.	TGTGCCAGCAGCTCTCGACAGGAGTTCTCTGGAAACACCATATATTTT	CASSSRQEFSGNTIYF
.	16	TRBV12-3/TRBV12-4	TRBJ1-5	.	TGTGCCAGCAGTTCCCCTCGGGTAGGGAGCAATCAGCCCCAGCATTTT	CASSSPRVGSNQPQHF
.	17	TRBV5-6	TRBJ2-7	.	TGTGCCAGCAGCTGGGGCCTGTCGTCCACCCCGACCTACGAGCAGTACTTC	CASSWGLSSTPTYEQYF
.	14	TRBV30	TRBJ2-1	.	TGTGCCTGGAGTTGGACAAGGGGATACAATGAGCAGTTCTTC	CAWSWTRGYNEQFF
TRBD2	13	TRBV29-1	TRBJ2-7	.	TGCAGCGTTTCCGGGACTAGTACCTACGAGCAGTACTTC	CSVSGTSTYEQYF
.	12	TRBV9	TRBJ1-5	.	TGTGCCAGCAGTAGAGGCAATCAGCCCCAGCATTTT	CASSRGNQPQHF
.	16	TRBV9	TRBJ2-1	.	TGTGCCAGCAGCGTAGGTACCGGAGGCCCGAACAATGAGCAGTTCTTC	CASSVGTGGPNNEQFF
.	14	TRBV29-1	TRBJ1-1	.	TGCAGCGTTGAAGGGGGCCTATGGAACACTGAAGCTTTCTTT	CSVEGGLWNTEAFF
TRBD2	14	TRBV9	TRBJ2-2	.	TGTGCCAGCAACTTTAGCGGGTTAACCGGGGAGCTGTTTTTT	CASNFSGLTGELFF
TRBD1	15	TRBV29-1	TRBJ2-7	.	TGCAGCGTTGAAGATCAGGGGGCCCAGTTCTACGAGCAGTACTTC	CSVEDQGAQFYEQYF
.	12	TRBV7-2	TRBJ1-1	.	TGTGCCAGCAGCCCTATTATCACTGAAGCTTTCTTT	CASSPIITEAFF
.	14	TRBV7-9	TRBJ1-5	.	TGTGCCAGCAGCTTATTAGGGTCGGGTCAGCCCCAGCATTTT	CASSLLGSGQPQHF
TRBD2	17	TRBV15	TRBJ2-2	.	TGTGCCACCAGCACAGGCGGAGGACTAGCGGACACCGGGGAGCTGTTTTTT	CATSTGGGLADTGELFF
.	14	TRBV27	TRBJ1-1	.	TGTGCCAGCAGTTCCCTTCCTGTCGGGGGGAAAGCTTTCTTT	CASSSLPVGGKAFF
TRBD2	18	TRBV14	TRBJ2-7	.	TGTGCCAGCAGCCACCTCTCAAGTCGGGCGGGAGTGGCCTACGAGCAGTACTTC	CASSHLSSRAGVAYEQYF
.	12	TRBV29-1	TRBJ2-1	.	TGCAGCGTTGAAGCCACAGACAATGAGCAGTTCTTC	CSVEATDNEQFF
TRBD2	16	TRBV4-1	TRBJ2-3	.	TGCGCCAGCAGCCCAGGTGGGACTACCTACACAGATACGCAGTATTTT	CASSPGGTTYTDTQYF
.	16	TRBV19	TRBJ2-3	once	TGTGCCAGTACCCTCGGACAGTCTTCTAGCACAGATACGCAGTATTTT	CASTLGQSSSTDTQYF
.	16	TRBV30	TRBJ2-7	.	TGTGCCTGGAGTGTTTGGGGCAGGGGGGATTTGTACGAGCAGTACTTC	CAWSVWGRGDLYEQYF
.	17	TRBV5-1	TRBJ2-1	few	TGCGCCAGCAGCCCGAACGGCCCGGGGGGCAACTACAATGAGCAGTTCTTC	CASSPNGPGGNYNEQFF
TRBD1	13	TRBV6-1	TRBJ2-7	.	TGTGCCAGCAGTGAGGGGGACAGACTAGAGCAGTACTTC	CASSEGDRLEQYF
.	14	TRBV5-1	TRBJ2-5	.	TGCGCCAGTAGAGGGGCAGGAGGCAAAGAGACCCAGTACTTC	CASRGAGGKETQYF
.	11	TRBV20-1	TRBJ2-5	few	TGCAGTGCCACCGGCCAAGAGACCCAGTACTTC	CSATGQETQYF
.	18	TRBV6-5	TRBJ2-5	.	TGTGCCAGCAGTTACAGGGCCCCCGGCAGGGTTATACAAGAGACCCAGTACTTC	CASSYRAPGRVIQETQYF
TRBD1	15	TRBV4-1	TRBJ2-7	.	TGCGCCAGCAGCCAAGACCCCGGGACAGACTACGAGCAGTACTTC	CASSQDPGTDYEQYF
.	12	TRBV30	TRBJ2-7	.	TGTGCCTGGAGTCTTGTGGCCTACGAGCAGTACTTC	CAWSLVAYEQYF
.	11	TRBV30	TRBJ1-1	.	TGTGCCTGGAGTTATGGGCCTGAAGCTTTCTTT	CAWSYGPEAFF
.	17	TRBV7-9	TRBJ1-6	.	TGTGCCAGCAGCTTAACATCGTCGTCTGAGTTCAATTCACCCCTCCACTTT	CASSLTSSSEFNSPLHF
TRBD1	17	TRBV4-3	TRBJ1-2	.	TGCGCCAGCAGCCAAGATACGGAAAGGGGGGACAGCTATGGCTACACCTTC	CASSQDTERGDSYGYTF
.	14	TRBV6-5	TRBJ1-1	.	TGTGCCAGCAGTTACCAGTCCCCGAACACTGAAGCTTTCTTT	CASSYQSPNTEAFF
.	15	TRBV6-5	TRBJ2-2	once	TGTGCCAGCAGTATAGCAGACCTGAACACCGGGGAGCTGTTTTTT	CASSIADLNTGELFF
.	14	TRBV9	TRBJ2-7	.	TGTGCCAGCAGCGTTGCAGAGACCTCCTACGAGCAGTACTTC	CASSVAETSYEQYF
TRBD1	15	TRBV6-2/TRBV6-3	TRBJ1-5	.	TGTGCCAGCAGTTACTCGGACAGGGCAAACCAGCCCCAGCATTTT	CASSYSDRANQPQHF
TRBD2	14	TRBV7-9	TRBJ2-7	.	TGTGCCAGCAGCCCCGGGGGGTCCGGGTACGAGCAGTACTTC	CASSPGGSGYEQYF
TRBD1	16	TRBV7-9	TRBJ1-2	.	TGTGCCAGCAGCTTCCCCGCGACAGGGGCCAACTATGGCTACACCTTC	CASSFPATGANYGYTF
.	13	TRBV20-1	TRBJ2-7	few	TGCAGTGCTAGGCGGCAGAGCTCCTACGAGCAGTACTTC	CSARRQSSYEQYF
.	14	TRBV19	TRBJ1-5	.	TGTGCCAGTAGTACCATTATCACGGGTCAGCCCCAGCATTTT	CASSTIITGQPQHF
.	21	TRBV6-5	TRBJ2-6	.	TGTGCCAGCAGTTACTTGCCCGGCTTTACATACCATCTACCTGGGGCCAACGTCCTGACTTTC	CASSYLPGFTYHLPGANVLTF
TRBD2	15	TRBV12-3/TRBV12-4	TRBJ2-3	.	TGTGCCAGCAGCCCCGGACTAGCGGGGTCAGATACGCAGTATTTT	CASSPGLAGSDTQYF